The clone carrying this TCR beta chain was counted many times. The antigen remains undetermined. The sample is drawn from a study of blood T cells in healthy people across ages. It was with a sample-barcoded 5' primer and a J-beta primer mix that a second PCR of about 6 to 12 cycles was run. A template-switch adaptor with 12 random nucleotides tagged each cDNA molecule. In TCRdb, the 5' RACE reads were re-called with MiXCR into one record per CDR3 protein. The repertoire includes approximately 350,000 distinct CDR3 sequences, 45% to 60% of them detected once, and under 65% sits in the top ten. There are 12 residues in the CDR3. The V end lost 7 bases, the J end lost 8 bases, and 15 bases lay between the germline ends. Germline V lookup: CDR1 SQVTM, CDR2 ANQGSEA. Findings and limits, study-wide: Versus aged donors, long-lived donors had higher diversity and more naive CD4+ cells.

Sequenced input: blood. The sequence derives from a man between 60 and 75 years old in good health. The genes are TRBV29-1 and TRBJ2-1; D not certain. The CDR3 spells CSAASSLYEQFF. The CDR3 region has the DNA TGCAGCGCCGCGTCTTCGTTGTATGAGCAGTTCTTC.